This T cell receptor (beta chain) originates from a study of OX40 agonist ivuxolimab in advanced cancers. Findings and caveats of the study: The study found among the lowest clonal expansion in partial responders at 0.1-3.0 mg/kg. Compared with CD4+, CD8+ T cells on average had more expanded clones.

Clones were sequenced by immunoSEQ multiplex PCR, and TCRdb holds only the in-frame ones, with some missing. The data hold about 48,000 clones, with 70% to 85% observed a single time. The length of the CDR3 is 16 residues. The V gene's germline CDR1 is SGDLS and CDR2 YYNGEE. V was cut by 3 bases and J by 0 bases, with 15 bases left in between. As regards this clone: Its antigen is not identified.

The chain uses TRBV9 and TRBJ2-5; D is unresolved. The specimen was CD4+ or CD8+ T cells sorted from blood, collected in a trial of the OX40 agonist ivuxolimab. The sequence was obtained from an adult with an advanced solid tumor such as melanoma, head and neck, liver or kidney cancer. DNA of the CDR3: TGTGCCAGCAGCGGCCGGACGTCCTCTTACCAAGAGACCCAGTACTTC. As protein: CASSGRTSSYQETQYF.